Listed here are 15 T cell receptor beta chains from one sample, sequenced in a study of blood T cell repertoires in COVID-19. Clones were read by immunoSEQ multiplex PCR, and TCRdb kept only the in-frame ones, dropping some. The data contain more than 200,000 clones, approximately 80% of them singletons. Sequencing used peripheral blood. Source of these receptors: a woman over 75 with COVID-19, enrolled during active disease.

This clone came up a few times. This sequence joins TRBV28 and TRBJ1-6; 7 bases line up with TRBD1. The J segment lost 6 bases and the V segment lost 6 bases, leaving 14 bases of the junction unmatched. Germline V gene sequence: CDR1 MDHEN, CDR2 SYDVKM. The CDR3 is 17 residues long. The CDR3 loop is CASSVLLIDRANSPLHF. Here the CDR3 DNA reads TGTGCCAGCAGCGTTCTTCTCATCGACAGGGCTAATTCACCCCTCCACTTT.

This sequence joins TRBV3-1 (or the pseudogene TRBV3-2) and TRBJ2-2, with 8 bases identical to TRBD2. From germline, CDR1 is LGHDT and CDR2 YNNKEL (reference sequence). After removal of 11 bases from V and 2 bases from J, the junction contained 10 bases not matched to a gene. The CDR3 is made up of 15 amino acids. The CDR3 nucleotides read TGTGCCTGCCAGCTTAGCGGGATCAACACCGGGGAGCTGTTTTTT. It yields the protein CACQLSGINTGELFF.

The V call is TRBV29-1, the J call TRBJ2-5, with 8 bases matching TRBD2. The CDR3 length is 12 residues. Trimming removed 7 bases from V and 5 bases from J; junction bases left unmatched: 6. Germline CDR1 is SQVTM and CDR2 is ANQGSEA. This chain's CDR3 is CSGGTGGETQYF. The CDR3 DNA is TGCAGCGGAGGGACGGGAGGGGAGACCCAGTACTTC.

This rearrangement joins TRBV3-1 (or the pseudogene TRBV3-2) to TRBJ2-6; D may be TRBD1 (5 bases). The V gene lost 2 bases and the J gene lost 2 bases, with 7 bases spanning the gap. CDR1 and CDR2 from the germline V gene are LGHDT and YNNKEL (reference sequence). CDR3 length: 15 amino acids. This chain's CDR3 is CASSQRTPGANVLTF. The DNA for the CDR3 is TGTGCCAGCAGCCAACGGACACCTGGGGCCAACGTCCTGACTTTC.

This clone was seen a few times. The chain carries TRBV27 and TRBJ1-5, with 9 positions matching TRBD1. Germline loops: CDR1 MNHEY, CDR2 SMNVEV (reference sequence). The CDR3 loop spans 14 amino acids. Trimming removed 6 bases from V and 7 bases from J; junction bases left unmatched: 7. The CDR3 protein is CASSQGQGRQPQHF. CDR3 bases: TGTGCCAGCAGCCAGGGACAGGGAAGACAGCCCCAGCATTTT.

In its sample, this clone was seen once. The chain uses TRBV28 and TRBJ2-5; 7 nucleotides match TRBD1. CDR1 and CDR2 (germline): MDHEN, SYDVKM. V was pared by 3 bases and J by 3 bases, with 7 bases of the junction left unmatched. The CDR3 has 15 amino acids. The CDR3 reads CASSFRGPGKETQYF. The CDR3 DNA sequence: TGTGCCAGCAGTTTTAGGGGGCCCGGAAAAGAGACCCAGTACTTC.

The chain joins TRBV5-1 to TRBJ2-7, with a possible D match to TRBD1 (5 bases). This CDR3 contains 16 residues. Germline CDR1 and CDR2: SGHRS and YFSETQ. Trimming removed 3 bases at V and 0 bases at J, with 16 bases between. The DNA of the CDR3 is TGCGCCAGCAGCTCCGGTTCAGGGCTGAGCTCCTACGAGCAGTACTTC. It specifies CASSSGSGLSSYEQYF.

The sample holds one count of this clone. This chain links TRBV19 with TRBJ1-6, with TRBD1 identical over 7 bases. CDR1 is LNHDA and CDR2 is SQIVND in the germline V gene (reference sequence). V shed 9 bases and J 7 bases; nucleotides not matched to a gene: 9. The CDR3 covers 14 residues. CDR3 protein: CASRGQLYNSPLHF. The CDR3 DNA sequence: TGTGCCAGCCGGGGACAGCTCTACAATTCACCCCTCCACTTT.

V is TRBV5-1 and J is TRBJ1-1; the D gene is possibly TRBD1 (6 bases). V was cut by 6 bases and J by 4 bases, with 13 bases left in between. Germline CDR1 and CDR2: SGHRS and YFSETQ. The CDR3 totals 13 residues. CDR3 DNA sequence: TGCGCCAGCACCCCGGGGGGCGGCACTGAAGCTTTCTTT. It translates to CASTPGGGTEAFF.

CDR3 amino acids: CASSPPNRGQTDTQYF. The CDR3 DNA sequence: TGTGCCAGCAGCCCGCCTAACAGGGGGCAAACAGATACGCAGTATTTT. This chain links TRBV5-4 with TRBJ2-3, with 9 positions matching TRBD1. J gave up 3 bases and V 4 bases, and 9 bases lay outside the gene matches. The CDR3 is 16 residues long. Germline lookup yields CDR1 SGHNT and CDR2 YYREEE (reference sequence).

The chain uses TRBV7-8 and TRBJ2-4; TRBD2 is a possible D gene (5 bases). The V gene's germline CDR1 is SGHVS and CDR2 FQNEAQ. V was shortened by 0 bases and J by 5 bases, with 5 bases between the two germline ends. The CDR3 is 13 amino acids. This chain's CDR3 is CASSLAGENIQYF. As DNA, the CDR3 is TGTGCCAGCAGCTTAGCGGGAGAAAACATTCAGTACTTC.

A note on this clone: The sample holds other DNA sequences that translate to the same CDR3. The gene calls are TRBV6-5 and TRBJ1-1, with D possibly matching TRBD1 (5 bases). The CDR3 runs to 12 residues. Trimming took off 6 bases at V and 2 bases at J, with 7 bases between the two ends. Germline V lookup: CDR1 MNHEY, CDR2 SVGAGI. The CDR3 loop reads CASRTGNTEAFF. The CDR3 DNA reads TGTGCCAGCAGAACAGGCAACACTGAAGCTTTCTTT.

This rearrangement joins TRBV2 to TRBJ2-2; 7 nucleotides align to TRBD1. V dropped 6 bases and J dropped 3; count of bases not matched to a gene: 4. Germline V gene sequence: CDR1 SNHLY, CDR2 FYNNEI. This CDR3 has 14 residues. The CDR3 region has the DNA TGTGCCAGCAGCAAGACAGGGTACACCGGGGAGCTGTTTTTT. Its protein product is CASSKTGYTGELFF. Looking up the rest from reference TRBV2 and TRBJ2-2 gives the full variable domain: EPEVTQTPSHQVTQMGQEVILRCVPISNHLYFYWYRQILGQKVEFLVSFYNNEISEKSEIFDDQFSVERPDGSNFTLKIRSTKLEDSAMYFCASSKTGYTGELFFGEGSRLTVL.

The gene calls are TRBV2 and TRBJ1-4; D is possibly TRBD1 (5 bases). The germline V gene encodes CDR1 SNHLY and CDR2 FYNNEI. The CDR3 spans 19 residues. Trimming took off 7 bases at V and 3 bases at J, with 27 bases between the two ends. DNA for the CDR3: TGTGCCAGCACATTCTCATCGAAGGAGACAGTCCTAGCTAATGAAAAACTGTTTTTT. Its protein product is CASTFSSKETVLANEKLFF.

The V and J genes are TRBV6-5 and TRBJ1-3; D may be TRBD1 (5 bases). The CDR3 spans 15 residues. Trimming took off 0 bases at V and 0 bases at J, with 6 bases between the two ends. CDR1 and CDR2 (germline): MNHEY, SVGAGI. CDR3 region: CASSYSTGSGNTIYF. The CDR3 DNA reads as TGTGCCAGCAGTTACTCAACAGGCTCTGGAAACACCATATATTTT.